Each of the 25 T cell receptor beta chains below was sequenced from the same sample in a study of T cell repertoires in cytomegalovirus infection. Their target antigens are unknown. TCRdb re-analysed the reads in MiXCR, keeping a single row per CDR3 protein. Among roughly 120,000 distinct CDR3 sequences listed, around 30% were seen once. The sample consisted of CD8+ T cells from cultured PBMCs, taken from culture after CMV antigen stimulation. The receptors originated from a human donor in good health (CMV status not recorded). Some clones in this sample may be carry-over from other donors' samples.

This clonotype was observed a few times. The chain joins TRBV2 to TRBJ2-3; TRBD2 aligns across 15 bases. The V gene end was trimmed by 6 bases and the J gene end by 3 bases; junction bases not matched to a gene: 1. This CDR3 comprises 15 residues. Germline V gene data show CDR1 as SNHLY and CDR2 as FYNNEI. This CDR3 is CASRGLAGGTDTQYF. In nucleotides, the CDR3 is TGTGCCAGCAGGGGACTAGCGGGGGGTACAGATACGCAGTATTTT.

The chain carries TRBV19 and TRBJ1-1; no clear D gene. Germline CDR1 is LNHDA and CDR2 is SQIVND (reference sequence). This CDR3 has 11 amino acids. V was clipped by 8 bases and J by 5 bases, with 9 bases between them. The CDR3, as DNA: TGTGCCAGTCAAATCGGGACTGAAGCTTTCTTT. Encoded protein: CASQIGTEAFF.

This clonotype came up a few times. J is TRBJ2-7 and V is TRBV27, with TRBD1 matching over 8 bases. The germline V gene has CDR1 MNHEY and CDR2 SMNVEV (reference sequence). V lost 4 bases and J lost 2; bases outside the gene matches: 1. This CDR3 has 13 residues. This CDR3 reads CASSWGQAYEQYF. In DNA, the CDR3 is TGTGCCAGCAGTTGGGGACAGGCCTACGAGCAGTACTTC.

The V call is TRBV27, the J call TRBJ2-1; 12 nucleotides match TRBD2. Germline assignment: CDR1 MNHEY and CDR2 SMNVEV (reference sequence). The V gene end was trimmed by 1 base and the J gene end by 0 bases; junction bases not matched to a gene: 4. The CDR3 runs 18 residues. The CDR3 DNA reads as TGTGCCAGCAGTTTATTACTAGCGGGGGGACCCTCCTACAATGAGCAGTTCTTC. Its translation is CASSLLLAGGPSYNEQFF.

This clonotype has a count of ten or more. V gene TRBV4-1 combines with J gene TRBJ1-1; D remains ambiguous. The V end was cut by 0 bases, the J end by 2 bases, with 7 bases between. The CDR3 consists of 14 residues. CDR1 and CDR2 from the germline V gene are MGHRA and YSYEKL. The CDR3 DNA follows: TGCGCCAGCAGCCAAGAGGGAACTAACACTGAAGCTTTCTTT. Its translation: CASSQEGTNTEAFF.

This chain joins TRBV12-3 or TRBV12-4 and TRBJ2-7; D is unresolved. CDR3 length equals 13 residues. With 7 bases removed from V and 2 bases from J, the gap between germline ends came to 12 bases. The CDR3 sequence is CASTPALTYEQYF. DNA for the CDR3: TGTGCCAGCACCCCCGCACTGACCTACGAGCAGTACTTC.

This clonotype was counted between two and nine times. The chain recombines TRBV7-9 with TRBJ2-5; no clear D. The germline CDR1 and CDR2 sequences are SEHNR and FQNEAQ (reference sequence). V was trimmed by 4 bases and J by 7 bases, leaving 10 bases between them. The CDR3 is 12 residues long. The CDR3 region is CASSSISGTQYF. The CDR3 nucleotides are TGTGCCAGCAGCTCTATTTCCGGGACCCAGTACTTC.

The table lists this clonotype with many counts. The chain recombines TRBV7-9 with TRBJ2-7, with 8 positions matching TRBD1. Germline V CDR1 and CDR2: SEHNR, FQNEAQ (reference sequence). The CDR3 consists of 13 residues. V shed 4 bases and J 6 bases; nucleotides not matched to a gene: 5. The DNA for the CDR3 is TGTGCCAGCAGCTCAACTACAGGGGGCGAGCAGTACTTC. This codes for CASSSTTGGEQYF. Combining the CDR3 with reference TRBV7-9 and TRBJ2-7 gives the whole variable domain DTGVSQNPRHKITKRGQNVTFRCDPISEHNRLYWYRQTLGQGPEFLTYFQNEAQLEKSRLLSDRFSAERPKGSFSTLEIQRTEQGDSAMYLCASSSTTGGEQYFGPGTRLTVT.

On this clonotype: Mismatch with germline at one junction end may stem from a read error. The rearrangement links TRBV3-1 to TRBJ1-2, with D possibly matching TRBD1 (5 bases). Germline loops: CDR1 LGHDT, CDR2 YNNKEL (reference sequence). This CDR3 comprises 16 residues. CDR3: CASSQDLGPGDYGHTF. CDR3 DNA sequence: TGTGCCAGCAGCCAAGATCTGGGGCCGGGGGACTATGGCCACACCTTC.

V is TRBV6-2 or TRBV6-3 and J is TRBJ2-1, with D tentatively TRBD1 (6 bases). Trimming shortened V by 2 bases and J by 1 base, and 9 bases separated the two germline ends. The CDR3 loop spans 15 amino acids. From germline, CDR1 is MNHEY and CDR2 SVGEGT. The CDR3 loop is CASSYQDRSYNEQFF. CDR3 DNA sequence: TGTGCCAGCAGTTACCAGGACAGATCCTACAATGAGCAGTTCTTC.

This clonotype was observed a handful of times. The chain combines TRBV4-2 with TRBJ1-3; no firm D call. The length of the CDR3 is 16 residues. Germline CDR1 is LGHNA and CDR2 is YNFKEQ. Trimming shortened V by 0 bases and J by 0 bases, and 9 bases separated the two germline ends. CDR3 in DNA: TGTGCCAGCAGCCAAGAGTACGGTGACTCTGGAAACACCATATATTTT. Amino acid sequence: CASSQEYGDSGNTIYF.

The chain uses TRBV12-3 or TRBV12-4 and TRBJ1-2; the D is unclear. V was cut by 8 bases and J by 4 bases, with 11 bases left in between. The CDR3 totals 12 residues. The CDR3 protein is CASVGQSYGYTF. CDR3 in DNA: TGTGCCAGCGTCGGGCAGAGCTATGGCTACACCTTC.

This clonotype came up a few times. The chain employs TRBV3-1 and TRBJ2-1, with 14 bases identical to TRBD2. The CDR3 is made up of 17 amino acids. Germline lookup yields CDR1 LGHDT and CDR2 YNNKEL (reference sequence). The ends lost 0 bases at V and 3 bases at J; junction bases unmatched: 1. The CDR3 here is CASSQEGLAGDYNEQFF. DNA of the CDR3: TGTGCCAGCAGCCAAGAGGGACTAGCGGGGGACTACAATGAGCAGTTCTTC.

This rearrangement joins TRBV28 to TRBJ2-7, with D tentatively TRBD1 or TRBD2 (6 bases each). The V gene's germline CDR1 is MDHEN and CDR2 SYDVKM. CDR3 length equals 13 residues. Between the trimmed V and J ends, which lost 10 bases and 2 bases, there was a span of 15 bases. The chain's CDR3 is CAIQGGQTYEQYF. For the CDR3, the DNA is TGTGCCATCCAAGGGGGGCAAACCTACGAGCAGTACTTC.

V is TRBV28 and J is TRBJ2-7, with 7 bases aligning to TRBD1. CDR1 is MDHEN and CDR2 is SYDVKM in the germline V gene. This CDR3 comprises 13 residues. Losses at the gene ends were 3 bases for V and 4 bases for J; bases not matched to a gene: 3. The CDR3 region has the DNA TGTGCCAGCAGTTTCGGGACAGAATACGAGCAGTACTTC. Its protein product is CASSFGTEYEQYF. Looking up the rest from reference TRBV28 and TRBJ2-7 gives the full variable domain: DVKVTQSSRYLVKRTGEKVFLECVQDMDHENMFWYRQDPGLGLRLIYFSYDVKMKEKGDIPEGYSVSREKKERFSLILESASTNQTSMYLCASSFGTEYEQYFGPGTRLTVT.

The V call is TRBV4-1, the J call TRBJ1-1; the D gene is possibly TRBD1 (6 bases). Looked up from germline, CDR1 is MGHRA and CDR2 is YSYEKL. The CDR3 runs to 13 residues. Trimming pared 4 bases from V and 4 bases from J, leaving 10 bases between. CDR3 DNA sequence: TGCGCCAGCAGCCCGACAGGCCCCACTGAAGCTTTCTTT. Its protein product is CASSPTGPTEAFF.

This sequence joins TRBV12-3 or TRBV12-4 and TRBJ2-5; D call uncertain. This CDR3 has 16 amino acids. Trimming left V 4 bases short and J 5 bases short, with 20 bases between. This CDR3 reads CASSSLRTPSQETQYF. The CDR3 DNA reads TGTGCCAGCAGTTCCTTAAGGACCCCGTCGCAGGAGACCCAGTACTTC.

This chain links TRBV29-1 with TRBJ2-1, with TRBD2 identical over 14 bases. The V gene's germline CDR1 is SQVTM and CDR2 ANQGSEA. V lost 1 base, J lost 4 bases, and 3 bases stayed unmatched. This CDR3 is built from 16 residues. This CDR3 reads CSVEGTSGGRYNEQFF. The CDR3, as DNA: TGCAGCGTTGAAGGGACTAGCGGGGGGCGATACAATGAGCAGTTCTTC.

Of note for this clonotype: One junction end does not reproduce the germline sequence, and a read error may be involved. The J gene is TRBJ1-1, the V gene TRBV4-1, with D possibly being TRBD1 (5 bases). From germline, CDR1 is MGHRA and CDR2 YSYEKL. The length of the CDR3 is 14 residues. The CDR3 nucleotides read TGTGCCAGCAGCCCTTCAGGGTACGTCACTGAAGCTTTCTTT. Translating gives CASSPSGYVTEAFF.

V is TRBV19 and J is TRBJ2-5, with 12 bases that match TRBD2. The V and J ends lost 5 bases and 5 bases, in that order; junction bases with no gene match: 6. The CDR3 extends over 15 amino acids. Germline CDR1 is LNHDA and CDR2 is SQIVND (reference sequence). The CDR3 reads CASSGTSGPGETQYF. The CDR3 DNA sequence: TGTGCCAGTAGTGGGACTAGCGGGCCGGGGGAGACCCAGTACTTC.

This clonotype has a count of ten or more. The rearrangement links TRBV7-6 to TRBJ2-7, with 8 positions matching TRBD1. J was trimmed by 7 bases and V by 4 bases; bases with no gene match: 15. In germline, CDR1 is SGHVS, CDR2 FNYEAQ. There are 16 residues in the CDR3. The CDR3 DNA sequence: TGTGCCAGCAGCTCGCCGAGGTCAGGGGGCTCTGGTGAGCAGTACTTC. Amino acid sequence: CASSSPRSGGSGEQYF. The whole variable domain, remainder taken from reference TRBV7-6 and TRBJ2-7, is GAGVSQSPRYKVTKRGQDVALRCDPISGHVSLYWYRQALGQGPEFLTYFNYEAQQDKSGLPNDRFSAERPEGSISTLTIQRTEQRDSAMYRCASSSPRSGGSGEQYFGPGTRLTVT.

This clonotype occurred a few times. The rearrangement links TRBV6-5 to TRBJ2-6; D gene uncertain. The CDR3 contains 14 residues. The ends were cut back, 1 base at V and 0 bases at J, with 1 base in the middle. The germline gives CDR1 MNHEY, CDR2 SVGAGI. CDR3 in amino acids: CASSYFSGANVLTF. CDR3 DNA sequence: TGTGCCAGCAGTTACTTCTCTGGGGCCAACGTCCTGACTTTC.

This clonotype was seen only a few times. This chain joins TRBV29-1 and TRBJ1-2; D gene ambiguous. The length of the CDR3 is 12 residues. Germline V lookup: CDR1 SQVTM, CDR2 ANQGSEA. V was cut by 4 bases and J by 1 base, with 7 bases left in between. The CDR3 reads CSVVGLNYGYTF. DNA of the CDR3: TGCAGCGTTGTGGGCCTTAACTATGGCTACACCTTC.

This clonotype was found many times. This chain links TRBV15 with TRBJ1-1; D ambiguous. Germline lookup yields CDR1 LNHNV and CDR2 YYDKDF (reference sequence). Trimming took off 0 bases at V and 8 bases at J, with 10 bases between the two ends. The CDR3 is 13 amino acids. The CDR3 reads CATSRDRGWEAFF. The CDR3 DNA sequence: TGTGCCACCAGCAGAGATCGAGGGTGGGAAGCTTTCTTT.

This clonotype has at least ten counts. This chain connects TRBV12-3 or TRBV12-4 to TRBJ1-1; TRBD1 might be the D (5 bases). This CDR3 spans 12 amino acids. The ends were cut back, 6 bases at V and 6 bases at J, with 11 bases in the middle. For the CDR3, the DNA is TGTGCCAGCAGACGGGACGGACCTGAAGCTTTCTTT. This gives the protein CASRRDGPEAFF.